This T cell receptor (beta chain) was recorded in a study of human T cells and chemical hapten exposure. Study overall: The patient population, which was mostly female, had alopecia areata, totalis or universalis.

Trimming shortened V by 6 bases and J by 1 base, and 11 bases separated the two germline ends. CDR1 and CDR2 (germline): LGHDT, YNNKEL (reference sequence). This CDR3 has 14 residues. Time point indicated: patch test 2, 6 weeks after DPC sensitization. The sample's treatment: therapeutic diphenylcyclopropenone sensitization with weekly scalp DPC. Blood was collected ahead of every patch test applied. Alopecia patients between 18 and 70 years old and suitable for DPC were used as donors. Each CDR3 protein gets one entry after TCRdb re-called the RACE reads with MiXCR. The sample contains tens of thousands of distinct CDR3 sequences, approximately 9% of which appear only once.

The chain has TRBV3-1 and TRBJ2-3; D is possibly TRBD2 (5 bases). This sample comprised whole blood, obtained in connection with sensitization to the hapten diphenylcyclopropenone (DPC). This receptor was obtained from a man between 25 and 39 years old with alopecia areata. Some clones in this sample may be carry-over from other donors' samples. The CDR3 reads CASRPERRTDTQYF. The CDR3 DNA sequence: TGTGCCAGCAGACCAGAGCGGCGCACAGATACGCAGTATTTT.